The next 12 T cell receptor beta chains were all read from a single sample in a study of molecular identifiers for immune sequencing clone quantification. TCRdb independently ran MiXCR on the PCR reads; one entry per CDR3 protein. The sample lists about 640,000 distinct CDR3 sequences, 20% occurring once. Sequenced input: naive CD8+ T cells from blood, with Jurkat cell RNA spiked in. The subset was: FACS-sorted CD8+CD4-CCR7+CD45RA+ naive T cells. Receptor source: a human donor in good health. Some libraries in this study had Jurkat cell RNA spiked in.

Remarks on this clonotype: This may arise from a read error, as a much more abundant clone is one base away. V is TRBV29-1 and J is TRBJ2-2; 9 bases line up with TRBD1. CDR1 and CDR2 (germline): SQVTM, ANQGSEA. The CDR3 is 13 residues long. As DNA, the CDR3 is TGCGGCGTTACAGGGGGCGTCGCCGGGGAGCTGTTTTTT. Protein sequence: CGVTGGVAGELFF.

Comments on this clonotype: A read error may account for a junction end that differs from germline. J is TRBJ2-3 and V is TRBV4-3, with no clear D. This CDR3 has 17 residues. The germline V gene has CDR1 LGHNA and CDR2 YSLEER. The CDR3 coding sequence is TGCGCCAGCAGCCAAGACCTTGCAGCTTATGACACAGATACGCAGGATTTT. Translation gives CASSQDLAAYDTDTQDF.

Only a few counts were recorded for this clonotype. Germline and junction disagree at one end, which may indicate a read error. The chain couples TRBV6-2 or TRBV6-3 to TRBJ1-1, with 8 bases aligning to TRBD1. Germline CDR1 is MNHEY and CDR2 is SVGEGT. CDR3 length equals 15 residues. Written as DNA, the CDR3 is TGTGCCTGCAGTTACGGGGCAGGGGGCCCTACTGAAGCTTTCTTT. Translated: CACSYGAGGPTEAFF.

This clonotype was found a few times. This chain joins TRBV20-1 and TRBJ2-7, with 13 bases aligning to TRBD2. Germline assignment: CDR1 DFQATT and CDR2 SNEGSKA (reference sequence). Germline trimming cut 6 bases from V and 4 bases from J; bases unmatched to any gene: 9. This CDR3 region has 15 residues. For the CDR3, the DNA is TGCAGTGCCCGGGGACTAGCGGGATTACGGTACGAGCAGTACTTC. It encodes CSARGLAGLRYEQYF.

This clonotype was recorded at least ten times. This rearrangement joins TRBV30 to TRBJ2-7, with D perhaps TRBD1 (6 bases). Germline loops: CDR1 GTSNPN, CDR2 SVGIG (reference sequence). The CDR3 loop spans 13 amino acids. Between the trimmed V and J ends, which lost 0 bases and 4 bases, there was a span of 10 bases. CDR3 coding DNA: TGTGCCTGGAGTGTAGGCCAGGGGTACGAGCAGTACTTC. Its protein is CAWSVGQGYEQYF.

This chain links TRBV20-1 with TRBJ2-7; D gene ambiguous. This CDR3 contains 15 residues. CDR1 and CDR2 from the germline V gene are DFQATT and SNEGSKA (reference sequence). The V gene lost 0 bases and the J gene lost 0 bases, with 12 bases spanning the gap. The CDR3 here is CSARDRARSSYEQYF. DNA for the CDR3: TGCAGTGCTAGAGATCGGGCCAGGAGCTCCTACGAGCAGTACTTC.

Worth noting for this clonotype: A much more abundant neighbour one base away suggests this may be a read error. The chain employs TRBV12-3 or TRBV12-4 and TRBJ1-4, with D unresolved. The CDR3 is 14 residues long. V dropped 5 bases and J dropped 8 bases, with 15 bases sitting between them. Here the CDR3 reads CASSEGSSLEKLFF. The CDR3 bases are TGTGCCAGCAGTGAAGGGTCGTCCCTCGAAAAACTGTTTTTT.

As to this clonotype: This could be a read error, since a much larger clone is one nucleotide away. The J gene is TRBJ2-5, the V gene TRBV20-1, with a tentative D call TRBD2 (5 bases). This CDR3 has 14 amino acids. In germline, CDR1 is DFQATT, CDR2 SNEGSKA (reference sequence). The V gene lost 3 bases and the J gene lost 5 bases, with 16 bases spanning the gap. CDR3 coding DNA: TGCAGTGCTAGGACGAACTTGGGCGGGGAGACCCAGTACTTC. This encodes CSARTNLGGETQYF.

V is TRBV5-3 and J is TRBJ1-1; tentative D call: TRBD1 (6 bases). TRBV5-3 is an ORF, with its function uncertain. The CDR3 is made up of 12 amino acids. V lost 8 bases, J lost 11 bases, and 19 bases lay in between. In nucleotides, the CDR3 is TGTGCCAGCAGCCACGGGGGGCCTGTTGCTTTCTTT. Residues: CASSHGGPVAFF.

The chain recombines TRBV7-7 with TRBJ2-3; D gene ambiguous. The end of the DNA is better explained by TRBJ1-5, so the J call may be wrong. The germline gives CDR1 SSHAT, CDR2 FNYEAQ (reference sequence). The CDR3 has 16 amino acids. CDR3 DNA sequence: TGTGCCAGCATCCTGACACCGGCCTTTCATTCAGATACGCAGCATTTT. Translation: CASILTPAFHSDTQHF.

This clonotype was detected ten times or more. The V and J genes are TRBV30 and TRBJ1-1, with no clear D. V lost 0 bases and J lost 4, with 9 bases in between. The V gene's germline CDR1 is GTSNPN and CDR2 SVGIG (reference sequence). The CDR3 sequence is 13 residues long. The chain's CDR3 is CAWSVVKGTEAFF. The DNA of the CDR3 is TGTGCCTGGAGTGTCGTGAAGGGCACTGAAGCTTTCTTT.

This clonotype has ten or more counts. The CDR3 DNA reads as TGTGCCAGCAGCTTATCGGGTAGCGACTATGAAGCTTTCTTT. It translates to CASSLSGSDYEAFF. The chain is built from TRBV7-9 and TRBJ1-1, with D hard to call. Germline-derived CDR1 and CDR2 are SEHNR and FQNEAQ (reference sequence). There are 14 residues in the CDR3. Trimming removed 2 bases at V and 7 bases at J, with 14 bases between.